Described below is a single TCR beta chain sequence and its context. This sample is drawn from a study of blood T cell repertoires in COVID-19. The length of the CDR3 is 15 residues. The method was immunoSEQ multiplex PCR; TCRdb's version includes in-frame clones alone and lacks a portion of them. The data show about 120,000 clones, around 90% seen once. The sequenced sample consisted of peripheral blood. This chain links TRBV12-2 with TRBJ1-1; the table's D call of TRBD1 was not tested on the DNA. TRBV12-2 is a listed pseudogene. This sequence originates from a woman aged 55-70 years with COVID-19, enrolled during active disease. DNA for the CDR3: TGTGCAAGTCGGTTCCGGGACAGGGAGAACACTGAAGCTTTCTTT. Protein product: CASRFRDRENTEAFF.